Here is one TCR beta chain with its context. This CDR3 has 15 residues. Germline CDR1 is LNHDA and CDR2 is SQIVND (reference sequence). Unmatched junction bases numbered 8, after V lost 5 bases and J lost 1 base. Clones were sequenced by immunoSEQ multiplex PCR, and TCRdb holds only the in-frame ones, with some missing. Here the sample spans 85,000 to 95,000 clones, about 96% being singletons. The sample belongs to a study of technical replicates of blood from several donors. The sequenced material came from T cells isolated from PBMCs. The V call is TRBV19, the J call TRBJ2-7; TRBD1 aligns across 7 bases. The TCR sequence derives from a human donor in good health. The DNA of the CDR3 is TGTGCCAGTAGTCTCAGTAGGGGGCATTCCTACGAGCAGTACTTC. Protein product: CASSLSRGHSYEQYF.